Presented here are 29 T cell receptor beta chains from one specimen sequenced in a study of cytomegalovirus exposure and HLA in healthy donors. With 60 Vbeta and 13 Jbeta primers, the PCR was carried out. This table comes from immunoSEQ multiplex PCR, and its TCRdb copy is limited to in-frame clones, with some not included. The profile shows 95,000 to 110,000 clones, 81% of them singletons. Sequenced: PBMCs. The receptors were gathered from a man aged 25-45 years in good health and CMV-seronegative.

This clone was observed a handful of times. This chain links TRBV4-2 with TRBJ1-5, with TRBD1 identical over 8 bases. Looked up from germline, CDR1 is LGHNA and CDR2 is YNFKEQ. This CDR3 region has 15 residues. The junction had 5 bases not matched to a gene; V was cut back by 4 bases and J by 3 bases. The CDR3 sequence is CASSPHQGANQPQHF. The CDR3 region has the DNA TGTGCCAGCAGCCCTCACCAGGGGGCCAATCAGCCCCAGCATTTT.

The chain couples TRBV29-1 to TRBJ2-3, with TRBD2 identical over 11 bases. V shed 5 bases, J shed 1 base, and the junction held 5 bases outside the gene matches. CDR3 length: 15 residues. From germline, CDR1 is SQVTM and CDR2 ANQGSEA. The CDR3 bases are TGCAGCGTTTCCGGACTAGCGGGTCGCACAGATACGCAGTATTTT. Translating gives CSVSGLAGRTDTQYF.

In this sample, this clone turned up once. The V gene is TRBV6-1, the J gene TRBJ1-5; D call uncertain. The CDR3 has 12 amino acids. Germline V lookup: CDR1 MNHNS, CDR2 SASEGT. The V and J ends lost 4 bases and 8 bases respectively, with 9 bases between them. CDR3 sequence: CASSVGFKPQHF. The CDR3 DNA is TGTGCCAGCAGTGTCGGGTTTAAGCCCCAGCATTTT.

The rearrangement joins TRBV25-1 to TRBJ1-2, with no clear D. The CDR3 has 12 amino acids. Looked up from germline, CDR1 is MGHDK and CDR2 is SYGVNS. V was trimmed by 3 bases and J by 5 bases, leaving 7 bases between them. CDR3 DNA: TGTGCCAGCAGTGATCCGAGATATGGCTACACCTTC. Amino acid sequence: CASSDPRYGYTF.

The V and J genes are TRBV7-9 and TRBJ1-1; the D gene is possibly TRBD1 (6 bases). The CDR3 is 16 amino acids. In germline, CDR1 is SEHNR, CDR2 FQNEAQ (reference sequence). The V gene lost 4 bases and the J gene lost 0 bases, with 15 bases spanning the gap. This CDR3 reads CASSSTGSSMNTEAFF. The DNA for the CDR3 is TGTGCCAGCAGCTCGACAGGATCCTCCATGAACACTGAAGCTTTCTTT.

The V gene is TRBV6-1, the J gene TRBJ2-7; the D is unclear. The CDR3 is 17 amino acids. V lost 0 bases and J 0 bases, leaving 15 bases between the germline ends. CDR1 MNHNS and CDR2 SASEGT come from the germline V gene. CDR3 DNA sequence: TGTGCCAGCAGTGAAGCGCTTCTGGGCAGAAGCTCCTACGAGCAGTACTTC. Translating gives CASSEALLGRSSYEQYF.

J is TRBJ1-2 and V is TRBV7-8, with 9 nucleotides matching TRBD1. The J segment lost 4 bases and the V segment lost 5 bases, leaving 5 bases of the junction unmatched. The CDR3 contains 14 residues. Germline CDR1 SGHVS, CDR2 FQNEAQ. This chain's CDR3 is CASSLGTGIYGYTF. The CDR3 coding sequence is TGTGCCAGCAGCCTCGGGACAGGGATCTATGGCTACACCTTC.

The chain combines TRBV30 with TRBJ2-3; D perhaps matches TRBD1 (6 bases). The CDR3 is 14 amino acids. Deletions cut 6 bases from V and 3 bases from J, with 16 bases between. The germline CDR1 and CDR2 sequences are GTSNPN and SVGIG (reference sequence). This chain's CDR3 is CACLPGHRTDTQYF. The CDR3 nucleotides read TGTGCCTGCCTACCGGGACATCGGACAGATACGCAGTATTTT. Full variable domain (rest looked up from reference TRBV30 and TRBJ2-3): SQTIHQWPATLVQPVGSPLSLECTVEGTSNPNLYWYRQAAGRGLQLLFYSVGIGQISSEVPQNLSASRPQDRQFILSSKKLLLSDSGFYLCACLPGHRTDTQYFGPGTRLTVL.

The chain couples TRBV7-9 to TRBJ2-7, with TRBD2 as a possible D gene (5 bases). V lost 2 bases to trimming and J lost 0 bases, with 5 bases between them. Germline V gene data show CDR1 as SEHNR and CDR2 as FQNEAQ (reference sequence). The CDR3 is 13 amino acids. The CDR3 DNA sequence: TGTGCCAGCAGCTTAACTAGCTCCTACGAGCAGTACTTC. The encoded protein is CASSLTSSYEQYF.

The J gene is TRBJ2-5, the V gene TRBV6-5; TRBD1 agrees at 8 bases. Germline CDR1 and CDR2: MNHEY and SVGAGI. This CDR3 is 15 amino acids long. The junction had 7 bases not matched to a gene; V was cut back by 4 bases and J by 3 bases. CDR3 residues: CASSSPGQAKETQYF. CDR3 sequence (DNA): TGTGCCAGCAGTTCCCCGGGACAGGCAAAAGAGACCCAGTACTTC.

The chain uses TRBV7-6 and TRBJ2-7, with 8 bases fitting TRBD2. Germline CDR1 SGHVS, CDR2 FNYEAQ. V lost 1 base, J lost 2 bases, and 4 bases stayed unmatched. This CDR3 has 15 residues. CDR3 amino acids: CASSLGGGPTYEQYF. CDR3 bases: TGTGCCAGCAGCTTAGGCGGGGGGCCGACCTACGAGCAGTACTTC.

A note on this clone: One end of the junction is discordant with germline, which a read error may explain. The V and J genes are TRBV29-1 and TRBJ2-7; D may be TRBD1 (5 bases). Germline V gene sequence: CDR1 SQVTM, CDR2 ANQGSEA. The CDR3 spans 11 residues. The CDR3 nucleotides are TGCAGCGTTGACCTCGAAGGGGCCGATCACTTC. Translated: CSVDLEGADHF.

This sequence joins TRBV7-8 and TRBJ1-2; a possible D gene is TRBD1 (5 bases). Germline values: CDR1 SGHVS, CDR2 FQNEAQ. Trimming took 3 bases from V and 5 from J, leaving 10 bases between them. The CDR3 extends over 13 amino acids. The CDR3 DNA reads as TGTGCCAGCAGCTTGGGGGGGAGGTATGGCTACACCTTC. Amino acids: CASSLGGRYGYTF.

This clone appeared once. J is TRBJ2-7 and V is TRBV10-2; the D is unclear. The CDR3 covers 13 residues. Trimming left V 6 bases short and J 1 base short, with 10 bases between. Germline loops: CDR1 WSHSY, CDR2 SAAADI. CDR3 residues: CASRVDTSYEQYF. The CDR3, as DNA: TGCGCCAGCAGGGTTGACACGTCCTACGAGCAGTACTTC.

The gene calls are TRBV5-4 and TRBJ2-1, with 8 bases that match TRBD2. With V trimmed by 3 bases and J by 2 bases, 7 bases remained unmatched. CDR3 length: 16 residues. Germline values: CDR1 SGHNT, CDR2 YYREEE (reference sequence). CDR3 DNA: TGTGCCAGCAGCTCTGGGCTAGCGGGCGCCTACAATGAGCAGTTCTTC. It yields the protein CASSSGLAGAYNEQFF. The complete variable domain, with remaining parts taken from reference TRBV5-4 and TRBJ2-1, reads ETGVTQSPTHLIKTRGQQVTLRCSSQSGHNTVSWYQQALGQGPQFIFQYYREEENGRGNFPPRFSGLQFPNYSSELNVNALELDDSALYLCASSSGLAGAYNEQFFGPGTRLTVL.

The rearrangement joins TRBV23-1 to TRBJ2-7; possibly TRBD1 for D (6 bases). TRBV23-1 is designated an ORF whose function remains uncertain. V dropped 4 bases and J dropped 5 bases, with 15 bases sitting between them. The CDR3 contains 14 residues. CDR3 DNA sequence: TGCGCCAGCAGTCCGACTGGGACACACCACGAGCAGTACTTC. Residues: CASSPTGTHHEQYF.

This clone was seen only once. The chain carries TRBV30 and TRBJ1-3; TRBD1 agrees at 9 bases. The CDR3 is 14 residues long. J lost 4 bases, V lost 3 bases, and 4 bases had no gene match. CDR1 is GTSNPN and CDR2 is SVGIG in the germline V gene (reference sequence). For the CDR3, the DNA is TGTGCCTGGAGCCGCGGGACAGGGGGAAACACCATATATTTT. It is translated as CAWSRGTGGNTIYF.

V and J are TRBV2 and TRBJ1-5, with D uncertain. Per germline, CDR1 SNHLY and CDR2 FYNNEI. V lost 8 bases to trimming and J lost 3 bases, with 17 bases between them. This CDR3 has 15 amino acids. DNA of the CDR3: TGTGCCAGCCAAGACCCGGAAGAGGCCAATCAGCCCCAGCATTTT. It specifies CASQDPEEANQPQHF.

The CDR3 region is CASSDSGQGADTQYF. The CDR3 DNA reads as TGTGCCAGCAGTGACTCGGGACAGGGGGCAGATACGCAGTATTTT. This sequence joins TRBV6-4 and TRBJ2-3; 11 nucleotides match TRBD1. Germline values: CDR1 MRHNA, CDR2 SNTAGT. V dropped 0 bases and J dropped 4; count of bases not matched to a gene: 0. CDR3 size: 15 residues.

The chain combines TRBV6-1 with TRBJ2-1; 10 positions agree with TRBD2. From germline, CDR1 is MNHNS and CDR2 SASEGT. Unmatched junction bases numbered 6, after V lost 6 bases and J lost 7 bases. The CDR3 length is 14 residues. The CDR3 bases are TGTGCCAGCAGGAGCGGGGGGGCTACAAATGAGCAGTTCTTC. Its protein product is CASRSGGATNEQFF.

V usage is TRBV7-9 and J usage is TRBJ1-5; D is perhaps TRBD1 (6 bases). CDR3 size: 14 residues. V lost 4 bases, J lost 3 bases, and 10 bases lay in between. CDR1 is SEHNR and CDR2 is FQNEAQ in the germline V gene (reference sequence). CDR3 in amino acids: CASSWGQVNQPQHF. CDR3 DNA sequence: TGTGCCAGCAGCTGGGGACAAGTCAATCAGCCCCAGCATTTT. The variable domain in full, with the rest retrieved from reference TRBV7-9 and TRBJ1-5, is DTGVSQNPRHKITKRGQNVTFRCDPISEHNRLYWYRQTLGQGPEFLTYFQNEAQLEKSRLLSDRFSAERPKGSFSTLEIQRTEQGDSAMYLCASSWGQVNQPQHFGDGTRLSIL.

This chain links TRBV5-4 with TRBJ2-3; no clear D. The germline V gene has CDR1 SGHNT and CDR2 YYREEE (reference sequence). V dropped 4 bases and J dropped 4 bases, with 4 bases sitting between them. CDR3 length: 11 amino acids. CDR3 in amino acids: CASSRADTQYF. Here the CDR3 DNA reads TGTGCCAGCAGCCGCGCAGATACGCAGTATTTT.

The chain is built from TRBV5-6 and TRBJ2-6; D gene unclear. This CDR3 has 16 residues. Germline V gene sequence: CDR1 SGHDT, CDR2 YYEEEE. The germline V and J ends were trimmed by 6 bases and 0 bases, with 13 bases remaining between them. The CDR3 sequence is CASTPGGASGANVLTF. As DNA, the CDR3 is TGTGCCAGCACCCCCGGCGGTGCCTCTGGGGCCAACGTCCTGACTTTC.

This chain links TRBV5-6 with TRBJ1-2; D gene ambiguous. The germline CDR1 and CDR2 sequences are SGHDT and YYEEEE. This CDR3 has 12 amino acids. V lost 3 bases to trimming and J lost 5 bases, with 8 bases between them. CDR3 sequence reads: CASSSAGYGYTF. DNA for the CDR3: TGTGCCAGCAGCTCGGCGGGGTATGGCTACACCTTC.

The chain carries TRBV13 and TRBJ2-1; D ambiguous. The germline gives CDR1 PRHDT, CDR2 FYEKMQ (reference sequence). The CDR3 is made up of 16 amino acids. The ends were cut back, 4 bases at V and 0 bases at J, with 13 bases in the middle. The CDR3 loop reads CASSSLVRSSYNEQFF. CDR3 DNA: TGTGCCAGCAGCTCCCTAGTGAGAAGCTCCTACAATGAGCAGTTCTTC.

This clone appeared a single time. The chain couples TRBV6-1 to TRBJ1-5; D gene unclear. The CDR3 is made up of 14 amino acids. CDR1 is MNHNS and CDR2 is SASEGT in the germline V gene. Between the trimmed V and J ends, which lost 3 bases and 0 bases, there was a span of 6 bases. For the CDR3, the DNA is TGTGCCAGCAGTGAGGCAGGTAGCAATCAGCCCCAGCATTTT. Translation: CASSEAGSNQPQHF.

This clone was found many times. The V call is TRBV25-1, the J call TRBJ1-5; D call uncertain. The V end was cut by 2 bases, the J end by 5 bases, with 4 bases between. The CDR3 runs to 12 residues. Germline V gene data show CDR1 as MGHDK and CDR2 as SYGVNS. CDR3: CASSEEDQPQHF. CDR3 in DNA: TGTGCCAGCAGTGAAGAGGATCAGCCCCAGCATTTT.

V usage is TRBV7-9 and J usage is TRBJ2-7; TRBD1 matches 8 bases. The length of the CDR3 is 12 residues. Germline V gives CDR1 SEHNR, CDR2 FQNEAQ (reference sequence). V lost 5 bases and J lost 4; bases outside the gene matches: 1. The CDR3, as DNA: TGTGCCAGCAGCCGACAGGGGTACGAGCAGTACTTC. Amino acids: CASSRQGYEQYF.

The chain uses TRBV4-1 and TRBJ2-7; TRBD2 matches 7 bases. Germline V lookup: CDR1 MGHRA, CDR2 YSYEKL. CDR3 length: 14 residues. V was pared by 3 bases and J by 5 bases, with 7 bases of the junction left unmatched. CDR3 DNA sequence: TGCGCCAGCAGCCAGTCGGCGGGAGCCCACGAGCAGTACTTC. Translating gives CASSQSAGAHEQYF.